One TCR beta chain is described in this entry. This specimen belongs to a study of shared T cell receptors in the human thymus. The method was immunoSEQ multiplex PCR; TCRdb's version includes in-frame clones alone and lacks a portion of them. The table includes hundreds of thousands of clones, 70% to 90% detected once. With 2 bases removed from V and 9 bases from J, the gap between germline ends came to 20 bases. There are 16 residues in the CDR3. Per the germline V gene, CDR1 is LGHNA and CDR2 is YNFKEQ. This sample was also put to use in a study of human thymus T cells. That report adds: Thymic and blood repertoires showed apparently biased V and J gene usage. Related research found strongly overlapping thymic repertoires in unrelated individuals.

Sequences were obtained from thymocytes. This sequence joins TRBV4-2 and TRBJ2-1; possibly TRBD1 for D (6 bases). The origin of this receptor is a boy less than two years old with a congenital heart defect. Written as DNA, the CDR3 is TGTGCCAGCAGCCAAAAGGGGGACATAGTAGACCCTGAGCAGTTCTTC. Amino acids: CASSQKGDIVDPEQFF.